This entry lists 3 T cell receptor beta chains sequenced from one sample in a study of human thymus T cells. Clones were sequenced by immunoSEQ multiplex PCR, and TCRdb holds only the in-frame ones, with some missing. This table holds tens of thousands of clones, nearly 95% found once. Input material: blood. Source of these receptors: a boy in the first two years of life with a congenital heart defect but otherwise immunologically healthy.

The V and J genes are TRBV6-6 and TRBJ1-3; maybe TRBD1 (5 bases). V lost 2 bases to trimming and J lost 0 bases, with 8 bases between them. The germline CDR1 and CDR2 sequences are MNHNY and SVGAGI (reference sequence). The CDR3 runs to 15 residues. The CDR3 here is CASSYQGSSGNTIYF. As DNA, the CDR3 is TGTGCCAGCAGTTACCAGGGTTCCTCTGGAAACACCATATATTTT.

As DNA, the CDR3 is TGCGCCAGCAGCCAATCTTGGACTAGGGGAGAGACCCAGTACTTC. This gives the protein CASSQSWTRGETQYF. This chain links TRBV4-3 with TRBJ2-5, with 7 bases fitting TRBD2. Trimming took 2 bases from V and 4 from J; bases not matched to a gene: 7. The CDR3 is 15 amino acids. CDR1 is LGHNA and CDR2 is YSLEER in the germline V gene.

CDR3 sequence reads: CASSSRGQGGTQYF. Here the CDR3 DNA reads TGTGCCAGCAGCTCCCGTGGACAGGGGGGGACCCAGTACTTC. This chain joins TRBV7-6 and TRBJ2-5; 10 bases agree with TRBD1. Germline loops: CDR1 SGHVS, CDR2 FNYEAQ. CDR3 length: 14 residues. J lost 7 bases, V lost 4 bases, and 6 bases had no gene match.